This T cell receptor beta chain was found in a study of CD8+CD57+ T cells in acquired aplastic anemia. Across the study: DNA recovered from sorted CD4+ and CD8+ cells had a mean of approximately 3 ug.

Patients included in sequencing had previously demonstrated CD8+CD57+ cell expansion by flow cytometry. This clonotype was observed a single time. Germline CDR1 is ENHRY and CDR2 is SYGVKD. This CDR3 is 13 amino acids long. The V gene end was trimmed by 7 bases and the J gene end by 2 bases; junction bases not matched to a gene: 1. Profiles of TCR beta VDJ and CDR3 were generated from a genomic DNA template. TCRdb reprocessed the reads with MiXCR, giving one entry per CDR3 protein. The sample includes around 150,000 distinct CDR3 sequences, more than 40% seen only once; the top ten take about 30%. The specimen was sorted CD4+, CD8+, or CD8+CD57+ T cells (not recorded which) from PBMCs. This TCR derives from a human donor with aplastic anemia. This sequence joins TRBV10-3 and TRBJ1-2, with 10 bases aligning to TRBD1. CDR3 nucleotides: TGTGCCATCAAGACAGGGGGCAACTATGGCTACACCTTC. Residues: CAIKTGGNYGYTF.